Presented here are 17 T cell receptor beta chains from one specimen sequenced in a study of T-cell memory formation after mild COVID-19. TCRdb passed the 5' RACE reads through MiXCR, listing each CDR3 protein once. The sample records fewer than 450,000 distinct CDR3 sequences, 20% to 25% being singletons. The sample taken for sequencing was PBMCs or a T cell subset sorted from them (not recorded which). Source of these receptors: an adult woman who had mild COVID-19 (a few samples of this study predate the infection). Cell type and time point are not known.

This clonotype has just a few counts. CDR3: CASSPWGAASHEQFF. In DNA form, the CDR3 reads TGTGCCAGCAGTCCTTGGGGAGCGGCCAGCCATGAGCAGTTCTTC. V gene TRBV12-3 or TRBV12-4 combines with J gene TRBJ2-1, with D possibly TRBD2 on 5 matching bases. The CDR3 is made up of 15 amino acids. V was clipped by 5 bases and J by 8 bases, with 19 bases between them.

This sequence joins TRBV29-1 and TRBJ1-1; the D gene is possibly TRBD1 (5 bases). This CDR3 is 15 amino acids long. Germline V gene lookup returns CDR1 SQVTM and CDR2 ANQGSEA. V was pared by 2 bases and J by 2 bases, with 15 bases between. CDR3 amino acids: CSVESTAGDNTEAFF. For the CDR3, the DNA is TGCAGCGTTGAAAGTACTGCGGGGGACAACACTGAAGCTTTCTTT.

This clonotype was seen a few times. The chain couples TRBV29-1 to TRBJ2-5; D remains unclear. Trimming took 7 bases from V and 9 from J, leaving 12 bases between them. Germline V gene sequence: CDR1 SQVTM, CDR2 ANQGSEA. This CDR3 is built from 10 residues. The CDR3 sequence is CSAGDLSQYF. CDR3 DNA sequence: TGCAGCGCCGGAGACCTTTCCCAGTACTTC.

The chain is built from TRBV6-2 or TRBV6-3 and TRBJ1-1; D remains ambiguous. The V end was cut by 6 bases, the J end by 1 base, with 6 bases between. Germline V gene sequence: CDR1 MNHEY, CDR2 SVGEGT. The CDR3 loop spans 12 amino acids. In nucleotides, the CDR3 is TGTGCCAGCAGAGCTTGGAACACTGAAGCTTTCTTT. Its protein is CASRAWNTEAFF.

This clonotype has ten or more counts. The chain couples TRBV7-9 to TRBJ2-3; D gene ambiguous. Per germline, CDR1 SEHNR and CDR2 FQNEAQ (reference sequence). Between the trimmed V and J ends, which lost 4 bases and 6 bases, there was a span of 8 bases. The CDR3 sequence is 12 residues long. In nucleotides, the CDR3 is TGTGCCAGCAGCTCCAGCTTGGATACGCAGTATTTT. Translation gives CASSSSLDTQYF.

This clonotype was observed a handful of times. This chain connects TRBV14 to TRBJ1-2; D is ambiguous. This CDR3 spans 14 amino acids. The V end was cut by 3 bases, the J end by 2 bases, with 10 bases between. Germline loops: CDR1 SGHDN, CDR2 FVKESK. Here the CDR3 reads CASSQQRRNYGYTF. The CDR3 DNA is TGTGCCAGCAGCCAGCAGCGCCGAAACTATGGCTACACCTTC.

This clonotype was seen at least ten times. The genes are TRBV5-1 and TRBJ2-5; 10 bases map to TRBD1. V dropped 0 bases and J dropped 4; count of bases not matched to a gene: 0. Germline lookup yields CDR1 SGHRS and CDR2 YFSETQ. This CDR3 region has 14 residues. The CDR3 DNA reads TGCGCCAGCAGCTTGGGACAGGGGGCAGAGACCCAGTACTTC. Protein sequence: CASSLGQGAETQYF.

V is TRBV10-3 and J is TRBJ1-5, with TRBD1 as a possible D gene (5 bases). Germline CDR1 is ENHRY and CDR2 is SYGVKD. Between the trimmed V and J ends, which lost 3 bases and 2 bases, there was a span of 11 bases. The CDR3 is made up of 15 amino acids. The CDR3 DNA is TGTGCCATCAGTGATGAAGGGGCTGGCAATCAGCCCCAGCATTTT. Its translation is CAISDEGAGNQPQHF.

The gene calls are TRBV11-3 and TRBJ2-1, with D possibly TRBD1 on 5 matching bases. Per the germline V gene, CDR1 is SGHNT and CDR2 is YENEEA. V lost 5 bases, J lost 4 bases, and 15 bases lay in between. The CDR3 extends over 15 amino acids. CDR3 sequence reads: CASSRDSTVYNEQFF. The CDR3 region has the DNA TGTGCCAGCAGCCGAGACTCGACAGTTTACAATGAGCAGTTCTTC.

This sequence joins TRBV11-3 and TRBJ2-5; 12 positions match TRBD2. The V gene's germline CDR1 is SGHNT and CDR2 YENEEA. This CDR3 contains 18 residues. V shed 1 base and J 5 bases; nucleotides not matched to a gene: 11. The CDR3 DNA sequence: TGTGCCAGCAGCTTAGTTGTACTAGCGGGAGGAGGTTTGGAGACCCAGTACTTC. Its translation: CASSLVVLAGGGLETQYF.

The CDR3 DNA reads as TGTGCCAGCAGTTACTCCCACCAAGAGACCCAGTACTTC. Translating gives CASSYSHQETQYF. The chain recombines TRBV6-2 or TRBV6-3 with TRBJ2-5; D is unresolved. This CDR3 has 13 residues. Germline lookup yields CDR1 MNHEY and CDR2 SVGEGT. Trimming removed 0 bases from V and 0 bases from J, with 2 bases in between.

Many counts were recorded for this clonotype. The chain couples TRBV20-1 to TRBJ2-7; 7 bases line up with TRBD1. Losses at the gene ends were 0 bases for V and 7 bases for J; bases not matched to a gene: 9. The CDR3 sequence is 14 residues long. CDR1 and CDR2 from the germline V gene are DFQATT and SNEGSKA (reference sequence). CDR3 residues: CSARDPRGSWEQYF. The CDR3 nucleotides are TGCAGTGCTAGAGATCCCAGGGGGTCTTGGGAGCAGTACTTC.

This clonotype turned up a few times. The chain is built from TRBV12-3 or TRBV12-4 and TRBJ2-2; D is uncertain. V lost 3 bases, J lost 0 bases, and 11 bases lay in between. The CDR3 has 16 residues. The CDR3 region is CASSFSVHPNTGELFF. The CDR3 nucleotides are TGTGCCAGCAGTTTCTCGGTACACCCGAACACCGGGGAGCTGTTTTTT.

The sample holds many counts of this clonotype. The J gene is TRBJ1-2, the V gene TRBV29-1; D is perhaps TRBD1 (5 bases). The CDR3 consists of 12 residues. Trimming left V 4 bases short and J 4 bases short, with 10 bases between. The germline V gene has CDR1 SQVTM and CDR2 ANQGSEA. The CDR3 sequence is CSVADRGYGYTF. The CDR3 nucleotides are TGCAGCGTTGCAGACAGAGGCTATGGCTACACCTTC.

This clonotype was counted only a few times. The chain combines TRBV6-5 with TRBJ1-4; 10 bases align to TRBD1. This CDR3 region has 15 residues. The germline gives CDR1 MNHEY, CDR2 SVGAGI. The trim removed 6 bases at V and 7 bases at J, leaving 8 bases unmatched. The chain's CDR3 is CASSRPGTGVEKLFF. DNA of the CDR3: TGTGCCAGCAGCCGACCGGGGACAGGGGTTGAAAAACTGTTTTTT.

This clonotype was picked up one time. CDR3 in amino acids: CSVEFWTGGEQYF. As DNA, the CDR3 is TGCAGCGTTGAATTTTGGACAGGGGGCGAGCAGTACTTC. The chain recombines TRBV29-1 with TRBJ2-7, with 10 nucleotides matching TRBD1. The CDR3 is 13 amino acids. Germline V lookup: CDR1 SQVTM, CDR2 ANQGSEA. The trim removed 2 bases at V and 6 bases at J, leaving 4 bases unmatched.

The chain employs TRBV5-1 and TRBJ2-2; a weak D match, TRBD2 (5 bases). Trimming removed 0 bases at V and 4 bases at J, with 10 bases between. The CDR3 is 15 amino acids. Germline V lookup: CDR1 SGHRS, CDR2 YFSETQ. Written as DNA, the CDR3 is TGCGCCAGCAGCTTGGGACTATCAGCCACCGGGGAGCTGTTTTTT. It codes for CASSLGLSATGELFF.